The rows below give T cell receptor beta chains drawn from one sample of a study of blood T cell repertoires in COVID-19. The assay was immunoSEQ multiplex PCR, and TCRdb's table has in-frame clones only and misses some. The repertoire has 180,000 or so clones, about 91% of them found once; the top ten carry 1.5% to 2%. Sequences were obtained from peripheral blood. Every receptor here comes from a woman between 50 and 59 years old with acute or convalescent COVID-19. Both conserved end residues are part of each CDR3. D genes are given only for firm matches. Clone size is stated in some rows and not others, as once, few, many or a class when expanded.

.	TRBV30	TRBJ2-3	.	TGTGCCTGGACGGCGGGGGCCTTTAGCACAGATACGCAGTATTTT	CAWTAGAFSTDTQYF
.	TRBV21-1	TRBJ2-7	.	TGTGCCAGCAGCCGTGGTGTAGCGCACTACGAGCAGTACTTC	CASSRGVAHYEQYF
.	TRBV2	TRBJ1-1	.	TGTGCCAGCAGGACGGACAGGAACACTGAAGCTTTCTTT	CASRTDRNTEAFF
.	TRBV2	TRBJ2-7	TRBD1	TGTGCCAGCAGTGAAAGGGACAGGCCCTACTCCTACGAGCAGTACTTC	CASSERDRPYSYEQYF
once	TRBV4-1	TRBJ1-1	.	TGCGCCAGCAGCCAAGACACCCCAGTGCGGGACACTGAAGCTTTCTTT	CASSQDTPVRDTEAFF
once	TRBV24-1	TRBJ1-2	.	TGTGCCACCAGTGATTTCCCGACAGGCGACTATGGCTACACCTTC	CATSDFPTGDYGYTF
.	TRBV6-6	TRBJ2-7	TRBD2	TGTGCCAGCACGGGTGGGCTAGCGGGGGAGCAGTACTTC	CASTGGLAGEQYF
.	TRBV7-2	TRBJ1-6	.	TGTGCCAGCTCAGGGTTTAATTCACCCCTCCACTTT	CASSGFNSPLHF
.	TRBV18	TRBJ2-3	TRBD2	TGTGCCAGCTCACCGGGACTAGCGGGGGGGCCAGATACGCAGTATTTT	CASSPGLAGGPDTQYF
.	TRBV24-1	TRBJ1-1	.	TGTGCCACCAGTGATCCAAGACAGGTTAAGGCTTTCTTT	CATSDPRQVKAFF
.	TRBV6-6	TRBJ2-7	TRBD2	TGTGCCAGCAGGGGACTACCATCAGGGGAGCAGTACTTC	CASRGLPSGEQYF
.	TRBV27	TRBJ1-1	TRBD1	TGTGCCAGCAGTCCCAGGGACAGTCCAGGGAGGAACACTGAAGCTTTCTTT	CASSPRDSPGRNTEAFF
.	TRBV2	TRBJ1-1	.	TGTGCCAGCAGTCGGTATCAGGGGAACACTGAAGCTTTCTTT	CASSRYQGNTEAFF
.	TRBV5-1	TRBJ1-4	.	TGCGCCAGCAGCTTGGCCTCAGGTGGTCGGGAAAAACTGTTTTTT	CASSLASGGREKLFF
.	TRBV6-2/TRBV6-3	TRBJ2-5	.	TGTGCCAGCAGTTACGGAGTCTCCCTCCGGGAGACCCAGTACTTC	CASSYGVSLRETQYF
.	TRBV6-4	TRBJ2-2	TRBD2	TGTGCCAGCAGTGGTACAGCGGGAGGAACCGGGGAGCTGTTTTTT	CASSGTAGGTGELFF
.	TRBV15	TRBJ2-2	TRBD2	TGTGCCACCAGCAGAGATCAAGCGGGAGTGGGGACCGGGGAGCTGTTTTTT	CATSRDQAGVGTGELFF
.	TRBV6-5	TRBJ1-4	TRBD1	TGTGCCAGCAGTTACGTTACAGGGGGCGCAGAAAAACTGTTTTTT	CASSYVTGGAEKLFF
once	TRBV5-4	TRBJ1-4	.	TGTGCCAGCAGCTCGGTCCTTAATGAAAAACTGTTTTTT	CASSSVLNEKLFF
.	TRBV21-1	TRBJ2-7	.	TGTGCCAGCAGCAAAGATCGCTCAGACAACTCCTACGAGCAGTACTTC	CASSKDRSDNSYEQYF
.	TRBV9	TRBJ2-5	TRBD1	TGTGCCAGCAGCCCAACGACAGGGGGCGGCTCGGAGACCCAGTACTTC	CASSPTTGGGSETQYF
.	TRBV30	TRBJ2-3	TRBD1	TGTGCCTGGGTTGACAGGGGCAGCACAGATACGCAGTATTTT	CAWVDRGSTDTQYF
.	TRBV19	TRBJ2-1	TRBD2	TGTGCCAGTCGTCTGACTAGCGTTTCTTACAATGAGCAGTTCTTC	CASRLTSVSYNEQFF
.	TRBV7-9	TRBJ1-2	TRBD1	TGTGCCAGCAGCTTAGACAGGGGTAAAGATGGCTACACCTTC	CASSLDRGKDGYTF
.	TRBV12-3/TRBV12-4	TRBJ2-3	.	TGTGCCAGCAGTCTAAGCTATACGCAGTATTTT	CASSLSYTQYF
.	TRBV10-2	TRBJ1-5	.	TGCGCCAGCAGTACCGACAGGACTCGAAGTCAGCCCCAGCATTTT	CASSTDRTRSQPQHF
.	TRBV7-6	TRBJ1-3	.	TGTGCCAGCAGCTTAGGGGCGACATATTCCGGAAACACCATATATTTT	CASSLGATYSGNTIYF
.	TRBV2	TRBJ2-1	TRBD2	TGTGCCAGCAGTGGTGGCGGGAGAAGGACTGAGCAGTTCTTC	CASSGGGRRTEQFF
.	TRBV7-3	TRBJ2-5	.	TGTGCCAGCAGCCCGGGTAGGCAAGAGACCCAGTACTTC	CASSPGRQETQYF
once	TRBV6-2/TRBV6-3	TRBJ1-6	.	TGTGCCAGCAGTTACTTGGGGAGAGATTCACCCCTCCACTTT	CASSYLGRDSPLHF
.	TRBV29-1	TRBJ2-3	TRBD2	TGCAGCGTCCGATTAGGACTAGACACGCAGTATTTT	CSVRLGLDTQYF
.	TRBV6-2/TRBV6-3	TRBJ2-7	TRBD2	TGTGCCAGCAGTTGGGCGGGAGACCCCTCGGCGGAGCAGTACTTC	CASSWAGDPSAEQYF
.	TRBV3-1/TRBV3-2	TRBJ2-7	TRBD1	TGTGCCAGCAGCGCTCACCCGGGACAGGGGGGCTACGAGCAGTACTTC	CASSAHPGQGGYEQYF
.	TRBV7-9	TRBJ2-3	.	TGTGCCAGCAGCTTAGCGGGAGGAAGCACAGATACGCAGTATTTT	CASSLAGGSTDTQYF
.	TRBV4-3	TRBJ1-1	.	TGCGCCAGCAGCCAAGGCTATGAGTACACTGAAGCTTTCTTT	CASSQGYEYTEAFF
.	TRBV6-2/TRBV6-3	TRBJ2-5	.	.	CASSYVFGTGSNF
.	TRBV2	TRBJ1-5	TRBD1	TGTGCCAGCAGTCCGACAGGGGCGAGGCAGCCCCAGCATTTT	CASSPTGARQPQHF
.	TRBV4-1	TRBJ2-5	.	TGCGCCAGCAGCCACTCGTGGGGGCAGACCCAGTACTTC	CASSHSWGQTQYF
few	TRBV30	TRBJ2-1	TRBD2	TGTGCCTGGAGTGTTCTAGCGGGTCTTGGGAATGAGCAGTTCTTC	CAWSVLAGLGNEQFF
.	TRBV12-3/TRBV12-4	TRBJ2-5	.	TGTGCCAGCAGTTTCCCGGGGGAGACCCAGTACTTC	CASSFPGETQYF
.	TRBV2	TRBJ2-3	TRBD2	TGTGCCAGCAGGGGGACTAGCGGGGGCGTAGGTACGCAGTATTTT	CASRGTSGGVGTQYF
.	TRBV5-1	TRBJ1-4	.	TGCGCCAGCAGCTACGGGGTAAATGAAAAACTGTTTTTT	CASSYGVNEKLFF
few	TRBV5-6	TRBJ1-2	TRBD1	TGTGCCAGCAGCTTGGACAGGGGGCGAGGCTACACCTTC	CASSLDRGRGYTF
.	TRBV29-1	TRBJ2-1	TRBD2	TGCAGCGCCTGGGGGCTAGCGGGAGCGTCTGAGCAGTTCTTC	CSAWGLAGASEQFF
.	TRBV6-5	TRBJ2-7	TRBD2	TGTGCCAGCAGTTACTCAGGGCTAGCGGGAGAGCGGGAGCAGTACTTC	CASSYSGLAGEREQYF
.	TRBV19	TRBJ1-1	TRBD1	TGTGCCAGTAGTATATTAGGGGGCTGGTCGTTCACTGAAGCTTTCTTT	CASSILGGWSFTEAFF
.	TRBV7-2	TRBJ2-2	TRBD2	TGTGCCAGCAGCTTACGGACTAGCGGGAACACCGGGGAGCTGTTTTTT	CASSLRTSGNTGELFF
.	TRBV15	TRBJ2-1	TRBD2	TGTGCCACCAGCAGTTCGGTGGGGGGGGTATACAATGAGCAGTTCTTC	CATSSSVGGVYNEQFF
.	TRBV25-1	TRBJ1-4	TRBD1	TGTGCCAGCAGTGACCTCAATACAGGGGGCAATGAAAAACTGTTTTTT	CASSDLNTGGNEKLFF
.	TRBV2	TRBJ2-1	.	TGTGCCAGCAGAAAGTTAGACCGGGACTTTCGTTACAATGAGCAGTTCTTC	CASRKLDRDFRYNEQFF
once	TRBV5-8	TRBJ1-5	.	TGTGCCAGCGGCAGGACGGGGAATCAGCCCCAGCATTTT	CASGRTGNQPQHF
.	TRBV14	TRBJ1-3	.	TGTGCCAGCAGCCGAACACTAGGGGGAAACACCATATATTTT	CASSRTLGGNTIYF
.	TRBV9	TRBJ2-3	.	TGTGCCAGCAGCGTTGGCGGGCCCACAGATACGCAGTATTTT	CASSVGGPTDTQYF
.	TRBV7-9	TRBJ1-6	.	TGTGCCAGCAGCCCCTACCTTAGCTCACCCCTCCACTTT	CASSPYLSSPLHF
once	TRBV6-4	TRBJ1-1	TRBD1	TGTGCCAGCGCCCTAACCGGGACAGGGAACACTGAAGCTTTCTTT	CASALTGTGNTEAFF
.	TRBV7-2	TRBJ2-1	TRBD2	TGTGCCAGCAGCGCTAATGTCCCGTGGGAGGGCTCCTACAATGAGCAGTTCTTC	CASSANVPWEGSYNEQFF
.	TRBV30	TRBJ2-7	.	TGTGCCTGGAGTGTACAAGGGGCCGAGCAGTACTTC	CAWSVQGAEQYF
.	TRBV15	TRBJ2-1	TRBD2	TGTGCCACCAGCAGGACTAGCGGGAGGGCAAACAATGAGCAGTTCTTC	CATSRTSGRANNEQFF
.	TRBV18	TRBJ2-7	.	TGTGCCAGCTCACCACCTGGCAGGGCTGAGATGTGGGAGCAGTACTTC	CASSPPGRAEMWEQYF
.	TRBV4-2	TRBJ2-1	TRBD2	TGTGCCAGCAGCCACCCGGGACTAGCGGGGAGGGACAATGAGCAGTTCTTC	CASSHPGLAGRDNEQFF